The present TCR beta chain was sequenced within a study of T-cell reconstitution after alpha-beta-depleted transplantation in children. Whole-study results and caveats: The high TCRbeta diversity at day 60 in some patients came from surviving recipient T cells and thymic progenitors. Several hundred rapidly expanded clones from non-depleted graft cells reportedly supplied alpha-beta T cells about two months post-transplant.

Comments on this clonotype: The antigen remains unidentified.

Unique molecular identifiers tagged the TCRbeta library. TCRdb reprocessed the PCR reads via MiXCR and lists one record per CDR3 protein. This sample has 350,000 to 500,000 distinct CDR3 sequences, with roughly two fifths found just once. J lost 0 bases, V lost 3 bases, and 5 bases had no gene match. Germline CDR1 SGHRS, CDR2 YFSETQ. The CDR3 has 15 amino acids. V gene TRBV5-1 combines with J gene TRBJ1-2, with 7 bases matching TRBD1. Sequences were derived from PBMCs, sampled before TCRalphabeta/CD19-depleted stem cell transplant. The origin of this receptor is a girl under 10 years old with aplastic anemia, due to receive a stem cell transplant. CDR3 in amino acids: CASSWGQPANYGYTF. Here the CDR3 DNA reads TGCGCCAGCAGCTGGGGACAGCCAGCTAACTATGGCTACACCTTC.